This T cell receptor (beta chain) was identified during a study of cytomegalovirus exposure and HLA in healthy donors. This PCR relied on a set of 60 Vbeta primers and 13 Jbeta primers. The assay was immunoSEQ multiplex PCR, and TCRdb's table has in-frame clones only and misses some. The table lists about 200,000 clones, 70% to 85% of them singletons, with about 4.6% in the top ten. Trimming left V 6 bases short and J 6 bases short, with 15 bases between. The CDR3 contains 14 residues. CDR1 SQVTM and CDR2 ANQGSEA come from the germline V gene. The sequence derives from a woman in her twenties or thirties in good health and CMV-seropositive. The sequenced sample consisted of PBMCs. The rearrangement links TRBV29-1 to TRBJ1-6; D is unclear. The CDR3, as DNA: TGCAGCGTGGGATCCGGACTTCTTAATTCACCCCTCCACTTT. This translates into CSVGSGLLNSPLHF.